The subject of this entry is one T cell receptor beta chain. The length of the CDR3 is 16 residues. Unmatched junction bases numbered 3, after V lost 4 bases and J lost 0 bases. Germline V lookup: CDR1 KGHDR, CDR2 SFDVKD. Assay used: immunoSEQ multiplex PCR; TCRdb lists only in-frame clones, some missing. This sample has some 250,000 clones, with more than 85% found just once. Those enrolled, adults aged about 18 to 89 years, came from some 25 US areas. Donors of Cohort 3 who recovered were those that had two negative PCRs, clearance, or symptom resolution. The record originates from a study of blood T cell repertoires in COVID-19. About the study: The United States, Italy and Spain supplied acute and convalescent COVID-19 samples.

This clonotype originated in a man aged 35-49 years who had recovered from COVID-19. The material sequenced was PBMCs or T cells enriched from blood (not recorded which). The chain joins TRBV24-1 to TRBJ2-2; the match to TRBD2 covers 8 bases. CDR3 amino acids: CATSDRGGTNTGELFF. CDR3 sequence (DNA): TGTGCCACCAGTGACCGCGGGGGGACGAACACCGGGGAGCTGTTTTTT.